Sequencing of this T cell receptor (beta chain) was carried out in a study of blood T cell repertoires in COVID-19. Using immunoSEQ multiplex PCR, the repertoire was profiled, and TCRdb retains in-frame clones only, with some absent. The table shows over 70,000 clones, with about 89% occurring only once. The CDR3 loop spans 16 amino acids. Trimming cost V 2 bases and J 8 bases; bases outside gene matches: 14. The V gene's germline CDR1 is LNHNV and CDR2 YYDKDF (reference sequence). The chain carries TRBV15 and TRBJ1-2; 7 bases are a match to TRBD1. The clonotype was recovered from a man in his fifties with COVID-19, enrolled during active disease. The specimen sequenced was peripheral blood. The CDR3 region is CATSRNDRGPTGGYTF. In DNA, the CDR3 is TGTGCCACCAGCAGAAACGATAGGGGGCCAACTGGGGGCTACACCTTC.